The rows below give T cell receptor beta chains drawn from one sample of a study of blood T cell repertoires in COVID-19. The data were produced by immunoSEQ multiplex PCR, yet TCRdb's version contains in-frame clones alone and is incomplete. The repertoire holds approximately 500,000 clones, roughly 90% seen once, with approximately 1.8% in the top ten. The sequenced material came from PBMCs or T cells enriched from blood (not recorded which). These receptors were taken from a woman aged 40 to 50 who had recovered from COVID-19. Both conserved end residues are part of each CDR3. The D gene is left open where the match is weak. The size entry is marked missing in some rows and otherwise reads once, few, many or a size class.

CDR3: CASSFLQAGASTGELFF; DNA: TGTGCCAGCAGCTTCCTCCAGGCAGGGGCGTCCACCGGGGAGCTGTTTTTT; size: NA; J: TRBJ2-2; V: TRBV7-9; D: NA
CDR3: CASSLKGAWANVLTF; DNA: TGTGCCAGCAGCTTAAAGGGGGCCTGGGCCAACGTCCTGACTTTC; size: NA; J: TRBJ2-6; V: TRBV7-2; D: TRBD1
CDR3: CASSLIQGGQPQHF; DNA: TGTGCCAGCAGTTTAATACAGGGGGGCCAGCCCCAGCATTTT; size: NA; J: TRBJ1-5; V: TRBV27; D: TRBD1
CDR3: CASSIGQGAAKNIQYF; DNA: TGTGCCAGTAGTATAGGACAGGGGGCAGCCAAAAACATTCAGTACTTC; size: NA; J: TRBJ2-4; V: TRBV19; D: TRBD1
CDR3: CASLKGAKNIQYF; DNA: TGTGCCAGCCTAAAGGGGGCCAAAAACATTCAGTACTTC; size: NA; J: TRBJ2-4; V: TRBV2; D: NA
CDR3: CASSQNGRRAGELFF; DNA: TGTGCCAGCAGCCAAAACGGGAGAAGGGCCGGGGAGCTGTTTTTT; size: NA; J: TRBJ2-2; V: TRBV3-1/TRBV3-2; D: NA
CDR3: CSVEGRLVETQYF; DNA: TGCAGCGTTGAAGGGCGACTAGTTGAGACCCAGTACTTC; size: NA; J: TRBJ2-5; V: TRBV29-1; D: NA
CDR3: CASSVQGYNSPLHF; DNA: TGTGCCAGCAGCGTCCAGGGTTATAATTCACCCCTCCACTTT; size: NA; J: TRBJ1-6; V: TRBV14; D: NA
CDR3: CASTSDGRHYNEQFF; DNA: TGTGCCAGCACCTCTGACGGGAGACATTACAATGAGCAGTTCTTC; size: NA; J: TRBJ2-1; V: TRBV11-3; D: NA
CDR3: CASSFPGGGSSYEQYF; DNA: TGTGCCAGCAGCTTCCCGGGGGGGGGTAGCTCCTACGAGCAGTACTTC; size: NA; J: TRBJ2-7; V: TRBV7-2; D: TRBD2
CDR3: CASSPTGRAGSTEAFF; DNA: TGTGCCAGCAGCCCCACAGGCAGGGCTGGTAGCACTGAAGCTTTCTTT; size: NA; J: TRBJ1-1; V: TRBV7-8; D: NA
CDR3: CASTSSLTATNEKLFF; DNA: TGTGCCAGCACCTCCTCGTTAACAGCAACTAATGAAAAACTGTTTTTT; size: NA; J: TRBJ1-4; V: TRBV5-6; D: NA
CDR3: CASSFRASNQPQHF; DNA: TGTGCCAGCAGTTTCAGGGCAAGCAATCAGCCCCAGCATTTT; size: NA; J: TRBJ1-5; V: TRBV28; D: NA
CDR3: CASSLGISGTQTQYF; DNA: TGTGCCAGCAGCTTAGGCATTAGCGGGACACAGACCCAGTACTTC; size: NA; J: TRBJ2-5; V: TRBV7-2; D: TRBD2
CDR3: CASSQATEVDGYTF; DNA: TGTGCCAGCAGCCAAGCTACCGAAGTTGATGGCTACACCTTC; size: few; J: TRBJ1-2; V: TRBV3-1/TRBV3-2; D: NA
CDR3: CASSFPGSQEQYF; DNA: TGTGCCAGCAGCTTCCCGGGTTCGCAGGAGCAGTACTTC; size: NA; J: TRBJ2-7; V: TRBV5-8; D: NA
CDR3: CASSLWGLNTGELFF; DNA: TGCGCCAGCAGTCTTTGGGGACTCAACACCGGGGAGCTGTTTTTT; size: NA; J: TRBJ2-2; V: TRBV23-1; D: NA